The rows below give T cell receptor beta chains drawn from one sample of a study of blood T cell repertoires in COVID-19. Measured with immunoSEQ multiplex PCR; TCRdb has only the in-frame clones, and not every one. The table lists approximately 400,000 clones, 80% to 95% of them singletons. The sample was PBMCs or T cells enriched from blood (not recorded which). The receptor source for this set is a woman aged 40 to 50 who had been exposed to COVID-19. Each CDR3 is given with its conserved first and last residue. A D gene is named only where the DNA matches it firmly. Expanded clones are given a class, and other clones once, few, many or no size at all.

size: .
J: TRBJ2-1
V: TRBV7-2
D: TRBD1
CDR3: CASSPTSTGGLQFF
DNA: TGTGCCAGCAGCCCTACCTCGACAGGGGGCCTGCAGTTCTTC

size: few
J: TRBJ1-2
V: TRBV11-2
D: .
CDR3: CASSPVSEGGNGYTF
DNA: TGTGCCAGCAGCCCCGTTTCAGAAGGGGGAAATGGCTACACCTTC

size: .
J: TRBJ1-3
V: TRBV3-1/TRBV3-2
D: TRBD1
CDR3: CASSHRQGASGNTIYF
DNA: TGTGCCAGCAGCCACCGACAGGGGGCAAGTGGAAACACCATATATTTT

size: .
J: TRBJ1-2
V: TRBV10-3
D: .
CDR3: CAINAGYGYTF
DNA: TGTGCCATCAACGCCGGCTATGGCTACACCTTC

size: .
J: TRBJ2-3
V: TRBV14
D: .
CDR3: CASSHVNTQYF
DNA: TGTGCCAGCAGCCATGTAAATACGCAGTATTTT

size: .
J: TRBJ2-3
V: TRBV24-1
D: TRBD2
CDR3: CATSDFTLAGDTDTQYF
DNA: TGTGCCACCAGTGATTTCACTCTAGCGGGAGACACAGATACGCAGTATTTT

size: .
J: TRBJ1-3
V: TRBV5-6
D: .
CDR3: CASSPQRGNTIYF
DNA: TGTGCCAGCAGCCCCCAGCGAGGAAACACCATATATTTT

size: .
J: TRBJ2-7
V: TRBV2
D: TRBD1
CDR3: CASRGQGKSYEQYF
DNA: TGTGCCAGCAGGGGACAGGGGAAATCCTACGAGCAGTACTTC

size: .
J: TRBJ1-4
V: TRBV2
D: TRBD1
CDR3: CASSAQGVGEKLFF
DNA: TGTGCCAGCAGCGCACAGGGGGTAGGCGAAAAACTGTTTTTT

size: .
J: TRBJ1-2
V: TRBV27
D: .
CDR3: CASSLQVGGNYGYTF
DNA: TGTGCCAGCAGTTTACAGGTGGGGGGAAACTATGGCTACACCTTC

size: .
J: TRBJ2-7
V: TRBV2
D: TRBD2
CDR3: CASSEGAGGRHEQYF
DNA: TGTGCCAGCAGTGAAGGCGCGGGGGGGCGGCACGAGCAGTACTTC

size: .
J: TRBJ1-4
V: TRBV7-9
D: .
CDR3: CASSLAQGLNEKLFF
DNA: TGTGCCAGCAGCTTAGCCCAGGGCCTTAATGAAAAACTGTTTTTT

size: .
J: TRBJ2-4
V: TRBV19
D: .
CDR3: CASSLDGTRQTIQYF
DNA: TGTGCCAGTAGTCTAGACGGAACGAGACAGACTATTCAGTACTTC

size: .
J: TRBJ1-2
V: TRBV30
D: .
CDR3: CAWEGLDGYTF
DNA: TGTGCCTGGGAGGGGTTAGATGGCTACACCTTC

size: .
J: TRBJ2-1
V: TRBV12-3/TRBV12-4
D: .
CDR3: CASSWDFYNEQFF
DNA: TGTGCCAGCAGTTGGGACTTTTACAATGAGCAGTTCTTC

size: .
J: TRBJ1-3
V: TRBV27
D: TRBD1
CDR3: CASSPGTASGNTIYF
DNA: TGTGCCAGCAGTCCCGGGACAGCTTCTGGAAACACCATATATTTT